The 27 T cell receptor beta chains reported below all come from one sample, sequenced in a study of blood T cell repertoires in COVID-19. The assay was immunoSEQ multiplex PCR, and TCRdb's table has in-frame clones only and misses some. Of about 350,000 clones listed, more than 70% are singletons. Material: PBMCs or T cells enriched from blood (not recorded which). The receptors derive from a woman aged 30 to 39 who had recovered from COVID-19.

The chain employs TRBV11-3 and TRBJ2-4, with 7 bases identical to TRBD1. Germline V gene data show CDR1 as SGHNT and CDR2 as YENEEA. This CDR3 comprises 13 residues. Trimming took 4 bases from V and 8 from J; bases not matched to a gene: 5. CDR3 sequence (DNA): TGTGCCAGCAGCTACCCCGGGACAGACATTCAGTACTTC. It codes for CASSYPGTDIQYF.

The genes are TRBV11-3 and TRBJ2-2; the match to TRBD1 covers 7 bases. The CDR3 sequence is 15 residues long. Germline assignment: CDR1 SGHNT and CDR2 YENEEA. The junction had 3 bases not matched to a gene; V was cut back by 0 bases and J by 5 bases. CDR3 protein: CASSLEGQITGELFF. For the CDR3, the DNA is TGTGCCAGCAGCTTAGAGGGACAGATAACCGGGGAGCTGTTTTTT.

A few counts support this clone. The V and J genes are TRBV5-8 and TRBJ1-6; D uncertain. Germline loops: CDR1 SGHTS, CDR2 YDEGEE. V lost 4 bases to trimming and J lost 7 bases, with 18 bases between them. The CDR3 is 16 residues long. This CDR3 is CASSPPPASGNSPLHF. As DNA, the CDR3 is TGTGCCAGCAGCCCCCCCCCGGCCTCGGGGAATTCACCCCTCCACTTT.

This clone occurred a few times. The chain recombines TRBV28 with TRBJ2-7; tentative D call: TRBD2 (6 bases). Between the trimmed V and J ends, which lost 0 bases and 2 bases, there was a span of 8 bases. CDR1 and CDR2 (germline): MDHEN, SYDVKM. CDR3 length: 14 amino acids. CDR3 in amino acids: CASSLWGGTYEQYF. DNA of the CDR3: TGTGCCAGCAGTTTATGGGGGGGAACCTACGAGCAGTACTTC.

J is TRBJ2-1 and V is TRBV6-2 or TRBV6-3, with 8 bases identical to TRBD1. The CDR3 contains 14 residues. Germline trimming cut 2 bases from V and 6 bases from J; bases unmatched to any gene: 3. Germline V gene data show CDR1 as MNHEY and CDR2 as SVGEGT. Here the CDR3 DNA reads TGTGCCAGCAGTTACCGGACAGGGATCAATGAGCAGTTCTTC. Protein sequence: CASSYRTGINEQFF.

Written as DNA, the CDR3 is TGTGCCAGCAGGGTGACAGGGGCCTTCAATCAGCCCCAGCATTTT. Translated: CASRVTGAFNQPQHF. J is TRBJ1-5 and V is TRBV6-5, with 8 positions matching TRBD1. CDR1 is MNHEY, CDR2 SVGAGI, per germline. The CDR3 runs 15 residues. Trimming removed 6 bases from V and 3 bases from J; junction bases left unmatched: 7.

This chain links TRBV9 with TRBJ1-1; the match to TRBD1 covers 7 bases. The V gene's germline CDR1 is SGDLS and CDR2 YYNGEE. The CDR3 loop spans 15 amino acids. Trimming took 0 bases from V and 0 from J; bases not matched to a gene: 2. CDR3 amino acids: CASSVGGGLNTEAFF. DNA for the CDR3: TGTGCCAGCAGCGTAGGAGGGGGCCTGAACACTGAAGCTTTCTTT. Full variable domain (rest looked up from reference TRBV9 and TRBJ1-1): DSGVTQTPKHLITATGQRVTLRCSPRSGDLSVYWYQQSLDQGLQFLIQYYNGEERAKGNILERFSAQQFPDLHSELNLSSLELGDSALYFCASSVGGGLNTEAFFGQGTRLTVV.

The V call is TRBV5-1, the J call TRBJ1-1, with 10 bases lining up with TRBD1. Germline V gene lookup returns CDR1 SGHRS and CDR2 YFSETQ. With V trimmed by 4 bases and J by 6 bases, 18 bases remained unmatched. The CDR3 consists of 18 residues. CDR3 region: CASSPPAGTGVIDSEAFF. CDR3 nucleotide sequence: TGCGCCAGCAGCCCCCCGGCGGGGACAGGGGTGATTGACTCTGAAGCTTTCTTT.

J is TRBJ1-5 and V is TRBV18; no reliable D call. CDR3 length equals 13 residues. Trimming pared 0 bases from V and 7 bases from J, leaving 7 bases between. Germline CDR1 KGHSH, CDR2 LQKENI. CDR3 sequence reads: CASSPPYGQPQHF. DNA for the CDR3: TGTGCCAGCTCACCACCGTACGGGCAGCCCCAGCATTTT.

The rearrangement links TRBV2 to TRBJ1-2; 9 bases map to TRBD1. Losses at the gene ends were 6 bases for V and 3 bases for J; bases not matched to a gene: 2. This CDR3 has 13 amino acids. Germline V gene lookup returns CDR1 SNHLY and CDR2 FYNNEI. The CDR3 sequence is CASRDRGDYGYTF. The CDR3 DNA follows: TGTGCCAGCAGGGACAGGGGCGACTATGGCTACACCTTC.

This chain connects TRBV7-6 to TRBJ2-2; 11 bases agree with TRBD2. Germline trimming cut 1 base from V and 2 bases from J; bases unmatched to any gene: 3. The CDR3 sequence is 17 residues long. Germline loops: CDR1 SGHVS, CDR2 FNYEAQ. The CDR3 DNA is TGTGCCAGCAGCTTAGGGCTAGCGGGGGGCAACACCGGGGAGCTGTTTTTT. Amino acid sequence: CASSLGLAGGNTGELFF. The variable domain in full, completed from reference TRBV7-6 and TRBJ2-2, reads GAGVSQSPRYKVTKRGQDVALRCDPISGHVSLYWYRQALGQGPEFLTYFNYEAQQDKSGLPNDRFSAERPEGSISTLTIQRTEQRDSAMYRCASSLGLAGGNTGELFFGEGSRLTVL.

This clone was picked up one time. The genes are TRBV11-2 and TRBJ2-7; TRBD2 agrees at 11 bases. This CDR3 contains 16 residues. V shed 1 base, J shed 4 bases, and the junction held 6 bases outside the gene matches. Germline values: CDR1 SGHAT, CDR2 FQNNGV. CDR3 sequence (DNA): TGTGCCAGCAGCTTAGGAGGGACTAGCGGAACTTACGAGCAGTACTTC. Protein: CASSLGGTSGTYEQYF.

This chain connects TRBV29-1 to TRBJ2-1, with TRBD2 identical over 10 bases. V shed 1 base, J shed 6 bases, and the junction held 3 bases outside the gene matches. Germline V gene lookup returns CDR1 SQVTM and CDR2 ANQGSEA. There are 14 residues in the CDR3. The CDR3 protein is CSVEGTSGANEQFF. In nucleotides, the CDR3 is TGCAGCGTTGAAGGGACTAGCGGTGCCAATGAGCAGTTCTTC.

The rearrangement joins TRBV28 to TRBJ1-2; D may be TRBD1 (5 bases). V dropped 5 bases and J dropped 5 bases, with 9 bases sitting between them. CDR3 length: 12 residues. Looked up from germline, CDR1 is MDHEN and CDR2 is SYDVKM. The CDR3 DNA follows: TGTGCCAGCAGTATAGCAGGGTATGGCTACACCTTC. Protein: CASSIAGYGYTF.

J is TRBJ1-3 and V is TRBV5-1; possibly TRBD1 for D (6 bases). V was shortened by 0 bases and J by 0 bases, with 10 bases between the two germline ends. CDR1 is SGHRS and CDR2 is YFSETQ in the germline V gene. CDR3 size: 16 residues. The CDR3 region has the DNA TGCGCCAGCAGCTTGGGCGGGGGCGACTCTGGAAACACCATATATTTT. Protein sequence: CASSLGGGDSGNTIYF.

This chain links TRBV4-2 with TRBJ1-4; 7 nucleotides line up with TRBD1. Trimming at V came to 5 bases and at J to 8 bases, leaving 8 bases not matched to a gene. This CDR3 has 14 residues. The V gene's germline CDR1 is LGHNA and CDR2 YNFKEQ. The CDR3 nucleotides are TGTGCCAGCAGCGTCACGGGGACAGAAGAAAAACTGTTTTTT. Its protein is CASSVTGTEEKLFF.

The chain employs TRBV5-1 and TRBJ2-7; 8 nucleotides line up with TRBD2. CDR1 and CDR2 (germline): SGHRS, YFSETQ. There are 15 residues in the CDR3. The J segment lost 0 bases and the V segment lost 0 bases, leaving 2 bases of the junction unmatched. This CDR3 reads CASSLVLAGSYEQYF. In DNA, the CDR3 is TGCGCCAGCAGCTTGGTCCTAGCGGGCTCCTACGAGCAGTACTTC.

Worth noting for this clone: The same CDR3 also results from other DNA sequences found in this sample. The CDR3 is CASSFDRSYEQYF. The CDR3 nucleotides are TGTGCCAGCAGCTTTGACAGAAGCTACGAGCAGTACTTC. The chain recombines TRBV7-9 with TRBJ2-7; a weak D match, TRBD1 (5 bases). Germline V gene data show CDR1 as SEHNR and CDR2 as FQNEAQ (reference sequence). V lost 3 bases, J lost 3 bases, and 9 bases lay in between. The CDR3 loop spans 13 amino acids.

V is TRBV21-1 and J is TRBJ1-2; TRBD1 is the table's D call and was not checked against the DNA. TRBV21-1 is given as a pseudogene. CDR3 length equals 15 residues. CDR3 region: CASSPCRAPNYGYTF. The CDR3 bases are TGTGCCAGCAGCCCGTGCAGGGCGCCTAACTATGGCTACACCTTC.

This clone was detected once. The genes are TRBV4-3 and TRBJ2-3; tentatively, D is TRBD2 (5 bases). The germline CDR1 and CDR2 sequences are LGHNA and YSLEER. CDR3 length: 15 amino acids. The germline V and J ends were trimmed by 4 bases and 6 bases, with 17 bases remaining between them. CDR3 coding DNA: TGCGCCAGCAGCCTCGACGGTGGCGGGCGGGATACGCAGTATTTT. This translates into CASSLDGGGRDTQYF.

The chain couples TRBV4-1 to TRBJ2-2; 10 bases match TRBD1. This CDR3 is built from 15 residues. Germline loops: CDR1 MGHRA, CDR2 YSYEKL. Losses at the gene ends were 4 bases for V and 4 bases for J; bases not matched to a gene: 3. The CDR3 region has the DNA TGCGCCAGCAGCCGCGGGGACAGGGGCACCGGGGAGCTGTTTTTT. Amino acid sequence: CASSRGDRGTGELFF.

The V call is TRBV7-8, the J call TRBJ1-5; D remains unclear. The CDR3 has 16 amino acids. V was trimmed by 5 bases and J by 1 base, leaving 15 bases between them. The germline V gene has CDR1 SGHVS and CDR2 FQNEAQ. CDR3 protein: CASSRNGVGSNQPQHF. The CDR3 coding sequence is TGTGCCAGCAGCCGGAACGGGGTTGGGAGCAATCAGCCCCAGCATTTT.

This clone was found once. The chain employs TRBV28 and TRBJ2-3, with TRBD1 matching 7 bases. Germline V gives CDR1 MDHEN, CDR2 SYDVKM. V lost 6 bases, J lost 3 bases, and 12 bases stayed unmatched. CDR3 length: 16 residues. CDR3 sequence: CASSKHGTARTDTQYF. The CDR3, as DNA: TGTGCCAGCAGCAAACACGGGACAGCCCGAACAGATACGCAGTATTTT.

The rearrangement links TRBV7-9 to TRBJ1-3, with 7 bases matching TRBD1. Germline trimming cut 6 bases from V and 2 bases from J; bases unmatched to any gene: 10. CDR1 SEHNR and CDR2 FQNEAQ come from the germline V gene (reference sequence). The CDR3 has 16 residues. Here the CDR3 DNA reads TGTGCCAGCAGGGTGCAGACAGGGCCGGCTGGAAACACCATATATTTT. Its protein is CASRVQTGPAGNTIYF. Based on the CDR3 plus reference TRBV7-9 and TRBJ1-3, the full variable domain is DTGVSQNPRHKITKRGQNVTFRCDPISEHNRLYWYRQTLGQGPEFLTYFQNEAQLEKSRLLSDRFSAERPKGSFSTLEIQRTEQGDSAMYLCASRVQTGPAGNTIYFGEGSWLTVV.

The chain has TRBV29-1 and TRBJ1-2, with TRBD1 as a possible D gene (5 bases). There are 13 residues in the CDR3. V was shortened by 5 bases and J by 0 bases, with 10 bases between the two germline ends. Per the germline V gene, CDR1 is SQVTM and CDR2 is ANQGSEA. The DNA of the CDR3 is TGCAGCGTTTGGACAAGCCCTAACTATGGCTACACCTTC. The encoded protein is CSVWTSPNYGYTF.

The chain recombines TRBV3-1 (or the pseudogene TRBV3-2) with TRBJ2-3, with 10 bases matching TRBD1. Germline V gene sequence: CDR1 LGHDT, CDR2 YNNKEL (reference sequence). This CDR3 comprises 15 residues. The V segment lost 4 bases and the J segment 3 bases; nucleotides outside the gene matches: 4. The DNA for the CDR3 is TGTGCCAGCAGCCTCCGGGACAGGGGAACAGATACGCAGTATTTT. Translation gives CASSLRDRGTDTQYF.

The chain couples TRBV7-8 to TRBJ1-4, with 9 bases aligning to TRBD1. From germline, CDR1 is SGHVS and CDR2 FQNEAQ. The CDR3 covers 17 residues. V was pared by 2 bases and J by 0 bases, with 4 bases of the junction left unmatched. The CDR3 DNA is TGTGCCAGCAGCTTAACAGGGGGCTTAACAACTAATGAAAAACTGTTTTTT. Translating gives CASSLTGGLTTNEKLFF.